This T cell receptor beta chain was captured in a study of blood T cell repertoires in COVID-19. Across the study: Material from acute and convalescent COVID-19 was sourced from the United States, Italy and Spain.

Germline loops: CDR1 LNHDA, CDR2 SQIVND (reference sequence). The CDR3 totals 15 residues. V gave up 5 bases and J gave up 4 bases, with 15 bases separating them. Libraries were prepared by immunoSEQ multiplex PCR; TCRdb keeps only in-frame clonotypes and omits some of them. Among some 530,000 clones listed, approximately 85% were seen once. The chain carries TRBV19 and TRBJ2-1, with TRBD2 as a possible D gene (5 bases). Input material: peripheral blood. The clonotype was recovered from a human donor in a cohort sampled during active COVID-19. The CDR3, as DNA: TGTGCCAGTAGTGTATATTCGGGGTATTACAATGAGCAGTTCTTC. This translates into CASSVYSGYYNEQFF.